This TCR beta chain was recorded in a study of CD8+CD57+ T cells in acquired aplastic anemia. A word on this clonotype: Its antigen remains unidentified.

Findings and caveats of the study: Patients and controls shared roughly 28 CD8+ CDR3 sequences, which appeared highly expressed in patients and within their immunodominant clones.

Those patients picked for sequencing had displayed CD8+CD57+ cell expansion on flow cytometry. Each of the patients presented with severe acquired aplastic anemia. No patient had been given any therapy when blood was sampled. Genomic DNA, serving as template, underwent TCR beta VDJ and CDR3 profiling. TCRdb analysed the reads with MiXCR anew, one entry per CDR3 protein. The repertoire holds approximately 300,000 distinct CDR3 sequences, roughly 53% seen once, with 1.3% in the top ten. This CDR3 spans 14 amino acids. The V end lost 4 bases, the J end lost 8 bases, and 18 bases lay between the germline ends. Germline V CDR1 and CDR2: SGDLS, YYNGEE.

V gene TRBV9 combines with J gene TRBJ1-2; D gene uncertain. Sequenced input: sorted CD4+, CD8+, or CD8+CD57+ T cells (not recorded which) from PBMCs. The sequence was collected from a human donor with aplastic anemia. This chain's CDR3 is CASSPDVTTSGYTF. As DNA, the CDR3 is TGTGCCAGCAGCCCCGACGTCACTACCAGCGGCTACACCTTC.